The 10 T cell receptor beta chains listed next were all sequenced from one sample in a study of cytomegalovirus exposure and HLA in healthy donors. Use of 60 Vbeta and 13 Jbeta primers characterized the PCR. Profiled with immunoSEQ multiplex PCR; TCRdb holds only in-frame clones, not every one. The table records 150,000 to 250,000 clones, 75% to 90% of them present only once. Sequencing was performed on PBMCs. These receptors were taken from a woman aged 45 to 65 in good health and CMV-seropositive.

The chain is built from TRBV7-8 and TRBJ1-1; D unclear. Germline CDR1 reads SGHVS; CDR2 reads FQNEAQ. Trimming removed 2 bases from V and 10 bases from J, with 17 bases in between. The CDR3 has 14 amino acids. The CDR3 nucleotides read TGTGCCAGCAGCTTACATGCAACCCCCCCGGTAGCTTTCTTT. This sequence encodes CASSLHATPPVAFF. Full variable domain (outside the CDR3, taken from reference TRBV7-8 and TRBJ1-1): GAGVSQSPRYKVAKRGQDVALRCDPISGHVSLFWYQQALGQGPEFLTYFQNEAQLDKSGLPSDRFFAERPEGSVSTLKIQRTQQEDSAVYLCASSLHATPPVAFFGQGTRLTVV.

The rearrangement joins TRBV11-2 to TRBJ2-3, with 11 bases aligning to TRBD2. This CDR3 has 15 amino acids. Germline V gene lookup returns CDR1 SGHAT and CDR2 FQNNGV. Trimming took 5 bases from V and 4 from J; bases not matched to a gene: 5. Written as DNA, the CDR3 is TGTGCCAGCAGCATTAGCGGGAGGGCCCCAGATACGCAGTATTTT. It codes for CASSISGRAPDTQYF.

The rearrangement links TRBV5-1 to TRBJ1-2; D is perhaps TRBD1 (6 bases). The germline V gene encodes CDR1 SGHRS and CDR2 YFSETQ. The CDR3 is made up of 14 amino acids. V lost 4 bases, J lost 4 bases, and 14 bases lay in between. This CDR3 is CASSPAGGIYGYTF. The CDR3 DNA reads as TGCGCCAGCAGCCCCGCGGGGGGCATCTATGGCTACACCTTC.

The V and J genes are TRBV18 and TRBJ1-2; the D is unclear. The V end was cut by 3 bases, the J end by 4 bases, with 9 bases between. CDR3 length: 13 amino acids. Germline lookup yields CDR1 KGHSH and CDR2 LQKENI. CDR3 DNA: TGTGCCAGCTCACCGACGGACTCCTATGGCTACACCTTC. Translated: CASSPTDSYGYTF.

V gene TRBV7-9 combines with J gene TRBJ2-7; TRBD2 agrees at 7 bases. This CDR3 comprises 15 residues. CDR1 and CDR2 (germline): SEHNR, FQNEAQ (reference sequence). V dropped 0 bases and J dropped 3; count of bases not matched to a gene: 5. The CDR3 DNA sequence: TGTGCCAGCAGCTTAGCTGGCAGCGGGAACTACGAGCAGTACTTC. Translation: CASSLAGSGNYEQYF.

V and J are TRBV7-2 and TRBJ1-6; weak D call: TRBD1 (5 bases). Trimming removed 5 bases from V and 9 bases from J, with 20 bases in between. This CDR3 contains 16 residues. Germline V gives CDR1 SGHTA, CDR2 FQGNSA. Written as DNA, the CDR3 is TGTGCCAGCAGCCCTAGGGCGACAGTGGGCGGTTCACCCCTCCACTTT. The encoded protein is CASSPRATVGGSPLHF. Based on the CDR3 plus reference TRBV7-2 and TRBJ1-6, the full variable domain is GAGVSQSPSNKVTEKGKDVELRCDPISGHTALYWYRQSLGQGLEFLIYFQGNSAPDKSGLPSDRFSAERTGGSVSTLTIQRTQQEDSAVYLCASSPRATVGGSPLHFGNGTRLTVT.

V gene TRBV7-2 combines with J gene TRBJ1-3; maybe TRBD1 (5 bases). The germline gives CDR1 SGHTA, CDR2 FQGNSA. CDR3 length equals 14 residues. V lost 0 bases and J 4 bases, leaving 7 bases between the germline ends. The CDR3 region has the DNA TGTGCCAGCAGCTTAGCGGGGGGGGGAAACACCATATATTTT. As protein: CASSLAGGGNTIYF.

V and J are TRBV6-6 and TRBJ1-2, with D maybe TRBD1 (6 bases). The CDR3 length is 16 residues. Trimming shortened V by 0 bases and J by 7 bases, and 18 bases separated the two germline ends. Germline V gene lookup returns CDR1 MNHNY and CDR2 SVGAGI (reference sequence). CDR3 DNA: TGTGCCAGCAGTTACTCGGACAGAGGGGGGGGAAGTGGCTACACCTTC. Amino acid sequence: CASSYSDRGGGSGYTF.

The chain links TRBV13 to TRBJ2-6, with 9 nucleotides matching TRBD1. From germline, CDR1 is PRHDT and CDR2 FYEKMQ (reference sequence). This CDR3 contains 19 residues. The ends lost 8 bases at V and 0 bases at J; junction bases unmatched: 14. The CDR3: CASALAGTGSPSGANVLTF. The DNA of the CDR3 is TGTGCCAGCGCCCTGGCCGGGACAGGGAGTCCCTCTGGGGCCAACGTCCTGACTTTC.

The V call is TRBV11-2, the J call TRBJ1-3; 8 bases are shared with TRBD1. The J segment lost 0 bases and the V segment lost 3 bases, leaving 4 bases of the junction unmatched. In germline, CDR1 is SGHAT, CDR2 FQNNGV. The CDR3 spans 16 residues. CDR3 sequence (DNA): TGTGCCAGCAGCTTGGCGACAGGGGTCTCTGGAAACACCATATATTTT. Translation: CASSLATGVSGNTIYF.